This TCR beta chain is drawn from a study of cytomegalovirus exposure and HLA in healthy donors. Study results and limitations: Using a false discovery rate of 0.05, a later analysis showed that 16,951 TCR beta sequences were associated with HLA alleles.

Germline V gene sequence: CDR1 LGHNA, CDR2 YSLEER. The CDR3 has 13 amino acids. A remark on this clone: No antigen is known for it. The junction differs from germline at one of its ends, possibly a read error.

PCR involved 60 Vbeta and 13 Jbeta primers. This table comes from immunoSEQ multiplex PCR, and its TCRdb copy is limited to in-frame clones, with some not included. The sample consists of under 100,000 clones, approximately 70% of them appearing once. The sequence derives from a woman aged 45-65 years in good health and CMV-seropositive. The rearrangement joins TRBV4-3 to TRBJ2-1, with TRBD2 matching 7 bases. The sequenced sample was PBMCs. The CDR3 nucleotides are TGCGCCAGCAGCCAAGATCTAAGGCGGGAGAGACTCTTC. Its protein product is CASSQDLRRERLF.